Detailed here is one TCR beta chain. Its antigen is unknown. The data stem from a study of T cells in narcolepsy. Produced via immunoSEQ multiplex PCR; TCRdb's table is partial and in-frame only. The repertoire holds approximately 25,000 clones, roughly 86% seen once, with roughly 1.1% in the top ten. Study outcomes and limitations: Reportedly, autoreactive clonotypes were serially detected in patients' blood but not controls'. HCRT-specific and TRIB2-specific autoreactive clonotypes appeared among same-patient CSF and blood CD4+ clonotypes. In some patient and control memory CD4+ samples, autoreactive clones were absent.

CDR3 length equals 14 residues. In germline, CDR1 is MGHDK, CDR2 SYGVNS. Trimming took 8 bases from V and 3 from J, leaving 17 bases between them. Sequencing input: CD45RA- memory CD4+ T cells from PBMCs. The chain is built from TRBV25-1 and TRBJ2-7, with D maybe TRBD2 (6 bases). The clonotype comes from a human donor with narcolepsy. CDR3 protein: CASARSGSHYEQYF. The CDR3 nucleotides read TGTGCCAGCGCACGGAGCGGGTCTCACTACGAGCAGTACTTC.